One sample yielded the 15 T cell receptor beta chains listed below, sequenced in a study of siplizumab effects on memory and regulatory T cells. Produced via immunoSEQ multiplex PCR; TCRdb's table is partial and in-frame only. The repertoire holds about 63,000 clones, with less than 90% as singletons. The sample taken for sequencing was memory CD4+ T cells sorted from blood. All receptors come from a human donor in good health.

The chain carries TRBV11-3 and TRBJ2-2; the match to TRBD2 covers 9 bases. CDR3 length equals 15 residues. J gave up 6 bases and V 5 bases, and 7 bases lay outside the gene matches. The germline V gene encodes CDR1 SGHNT and CDR2 YENEEA. The CDR3 sequence is CASSAAGTSSGELFF. CDR3 nucleotides: TGTGCCAGCAGCGCAGCTGGGACTAGCTCCGGGGAGCTGTTTTTT.

With respect to this clone: A junction end diverges from the germline sequence, so it may reflect a read error. V and J are TRBV29-1 and TRBJ2-5, with TRBD2 identical over 9 bases. Looked up from germline, CDR1 is SQVTM and CDR2 is ANQGSEA. The CDR3 spans 13 residues. The CDR3 coding sequence is TGCAGCGCTGAAGTAGCGGGAGTGGAGACCCAGTACTTC. Protein product: CSAEVAGVETQYF.

The V call is TRBV6-1, the J call TRBJ1-5; D gene ambiguous. With 4 bases removed from V and 7 bases from J, the gap between germline ends came to 11 bases. CDR1 MNHNS and CDR2 SASEGT come from the germline V gene. This CDR3 has 13 residues. The CDR3 region is CASSVREWQPQHF. The CDR3 DNA is TGTGCCAGCAGTGTCCGAGAGTGGCAGCCCCAGCATTTT.

The chain is built from TRBV29-1 and TRBJ1-6, with D unresolved. The CDR3 length is 15 residues. V lost 6 bases and J 0 bases, leaving 12 bases between the germline ends. CDR1 and CDR2 from the germline V gene are SQVTM and ANQGSEA. The CDR3 region is CSVAIEGSYNSPLHF. In DNA, the CDR3 is TGCAGCGTGGCGATCGAGGGCTCCTATAATTCACCCCTCCACTTT.

V usage is TRBV19 and J usage is TRBJ1-2; D is possibly TRBD1 (5 bases). Trimming stripped 3 bases from V and 7 bases from J, with 18 bases between. The CDR3 has 15 amino acids. CDR1 LNHDA and CDR2 SQIVND come from the germline V gene (reference sequence). The CDR3 coding sequence is TGTGCCAGTAGTATCCTCCAGGGCACTGTCAGTGGCTACACCTTC. Its protein is CASSILQGTVSGYTF.

In the case of this clone: Just one base apart from a much larger clone, this may be a read error. The rearrangement links TRBV7-3 to TRBJ1-1; D gene uncertain. V shed 4 bases and J shed 1 base, with 10 bases lying between them. Germline values: CDR1 SGHTA, CDR2 FQGTGA. CDR3 length: 14 residues. CDR3 DNA sequence: TGTGCCAGCAGCTCGCAGGCGGGGAACACTGAAGCTTTCTTT. Translating gives CASSSQAGNTEAFF.

This clone showed up just a few times. This chain joins TRBV7-6 and TRBJ1-5; the D gene is possibly TRBD1 (6 bases). Germline loops: CDR1 SGHVS, CDR2 FNYEAQ. The ends were cut back, 2 bases at V and 3 bases at J, with 11 bases in the middle. CDR3 length: 15 amino acids. Here the CDR3 DNA reads TGTGCCAGCAGCTTACAGACAGGTCTCAATCAGCCCCAGCATTTT. It translates to CASSLQTGLNQPQHF.

This clone showed up just a few times. CDR3 nucleotides: TGTGCCAGCAGCTCAGGAGGCGGAAACACCATATATTTT. Its protein is CASSSGGGNTIYF. The genes are TRBV9 and TRBJ1-3; D unclear. Trimming cost V 4 bases and J 4 bases, with 9 bases left between them. CDR3 length: 13 amino acids. Germline V gene sequence: CDR1 SGDLS, CDR2 YYNGEE.

The rearrangement links TRBV5-4 to TRBJ2-3, with a weak D call TRBD2 (7 bases). Per germline, CDR1 SGHNT and CDR2 YYREEE (reference sequence). V was trimmed by 1 base and J by 0 bases, leaving 18 bases between them. There are 18 residues in the CDR3. CDR3 nucleotides: TGTGCCAGCAGCTTGCCCCTCGGGGGGCTTTCGAGCACAGATACGCAGTATTTT. It is translated as CASSLPLGGLSSTDTQYF.

The rearrangement links TRBV10-3 to TRBJ2-1, with TRBD2 as a possible D gene (6 bases). The CDR3 length is 15 residues. V was trimmed by 8 bases and J by 8 bases, leaving 22 bases between them. Germline CDR1 ENHRY, CDR2 SYGVKD. CDR3 sequence reads: CAISLISGRRHEQFF. The CDR3 DNA reads TGTGCCATCTCCCTTATTTCAGGGAGGCGGCATGAGCAGTTCTTC.

J is TRBJ2-6 and V is TRBV9; TRBD2 might be the D (5 bases). V gave up 4 bases and J gave up 1 base, with 6 bases separating them. The CDR3 is 14 residues long. Germline V gene data show CDR1 as SGDLS and CDR2 as YYNGEE. CDR3 in amino acids: CASSRTSGANVLTF. The CDR3, as DNA: TGTGCCAGCAGCCGGACTTCTGGGGCCAACGTCCTGACTTTC.

The rearrangement uses TRBV6-1 and TRBJ2-4; 8 nucleotides agree with TRBD2. There are 13 residues in the CDR3. V dropped 8 bases and J dropped 6; count of bases not matched to a gene: 6. The germline CDR1 and CDR2 sequences are MNHNS and SASEGT. The CDR3 nucleotides are TGTGCCAGCCGCGAGGCGGGGGGAAACATTCAGTACTTC. Its translation: CASREAGGNIQYF.

The V call is TRBV20-1, the J call TRBJ2-6; the D gene is possibly TRBD1 (5 bases). V lost 3 bases and J 11 bases, leaving 8 bases between the germline ends. Germline V gene data show CDR1 as DFQATT and CDR2 as SNEGSKA (reference sequence). CDR3 size: 11 residues. CDR3 in amino acids: CSASRGDVLTF. The CDR3 coding sequence is TGCAGTGCTAGTAGGGGCGACGTCCTGACTTTC.

This chain uses TRBV6-6 with TRBJ1-6; 7 positions match TRBD1. Trimming removed 7 bases from V and 6 bases from J; junction bases left unmatched: 9. The CDR3 sequence is 15 residues long. In germline, CDR1 is MNHNY, CDR2 SVGAGI (reference sequence). CDR3 in DNA: TGTGCCAGCAATTTAAAGGAGGGGGCTAATTCACCCCTCCACTTT. Amino acids: CASNLKEGANSPLHF.

V gene TRBV11-2 combines with J gene TRBJ2-3; 7 nucleotides align to TRBD1. This CDR3 spans 14 amino acids. V was clipped by 11 bases and J by 2 bases; unmatched bases: 10. Looked up from germline, CDR1 is SGHAT and CDR2 is FQNNGV. CDR3 sequence (DNA): TGTGCCTGCCAGAGGGACAGCTACACAGATACGCAGTATTTT. Translating gives CACQRDSYTDTQYF.